The 12 T cell receptor beta chains below were found in one sample sequenced in a study of T-cell memory formation after mild COVID-19 (dated by TCRdb to about 2021). The method behind the library was 5' RACE. Sequencing took place on an Illumina NovaSeq 6000. TCRdb trimmed the raw reads at Q25, called clones with MiXCR and kept productive beta chains. Rows merge per CDR3 protein into single entries with the most common DNA and genes. This sample comprises around 260,000 distinct CDR3 sequences, around 15% of them detected only once. Roughly a fifth of the sample is taken by the ten largest. The sequenced material came from PBMCs or a T cell subset sorted from them (not recorded which). The receptors come from a young man who had mild COVID-19 (a few samples of this study predate the infection). The sample titles of this study are shuffled in the database, so cell type and time point are left out; the donor was told from shared clones.

The genes are TRBV12-3 or TRBV12-4 and TRBJ1-2; the D gene is possibly TRBD1 (5 bases). Deletions cut 2 bases from V and 8 bases from J, with 18 bases between. The CDR3 has 15 amino acids. CDR3 nucleotides: TGTGCCAGCAGTTTAAGGTCGGGACTTTCGAGGGGCTACACCTTC. Protein product: CASSLRSGLSRGYTF.

This clonotype was observed a handful of times. DNA of the CDR3: TGCAGTGCCCCACCCCCAGGCACAGATACGCAGTATTTT. It is translated as CSAPPPGTDTQYF. The chain links TRBV20-1 to TRBJ2-3, with unresolved D. V dropped 6 bases and J dropped 1 base, with 11 bases sitting between them. The V gene's germline CDR1 is DFQATT and CDR2 SNEGSKA (reference sequence). The length of the CDR3 is 13 residues.

The gene calls are TRBV30 and TRBJ1-1; unclear D gene. The germline V gene encodes CDR1 GTSNPN and CDR2 SVGIG (reference sequence). CDR3 length: 11 residues. With 7 bases removed from V and 11 bases from J, the gap between germline ends came to 17 bases. CDR3 sequence reads: CASIRSSEAFF. CDR3 nucleotides: TGTGCCTCAATTCGGTCCAGTGAGGCTTTCTTT.

A few counts support this clonotype. V is TRBV7-2 and J is TRBJ2-2, with a weak D call TRBD2 (5 bases). Trimming removed 6 bases at V and 9 bases at J, with 8 bases between. Germline CDR1 and CDR2: SGHTA and FQGNSA. The CDR3 runs 11 residues. The CDR3 loop is CASRFGRELFF. DNA of the CDR3: TGTGCCAGCAGGTTCGGGAGGGAGCTGTTTTTT.

The CDR3 DNA reads TGTGCCAGTAGCCGATTTACTCCGCGACACATGAACACTGAAGCTTTCTTT. Encoded protein: CASSRFTPRHMNTEAFF. This chain uses TRBV19 with TRBJ1-1; no definite D call. V was cut by 6 bases and J by 0 bases, with 20 bases left in between. Germline V lookup: CDR1 LNHDA, CDR2 SQIVND (reference sequence). This CDR3 is 17 amino acids long. The whole variable domain, remainder taken from reference TRBV19 and TRBJ1-1, is DGGITQSPKYLFRKEGQNVTLSCEQNLNHDAMYWYRQDPGQGLRLIYYSQIVNDFQKGDIAEGYSVSREKKESFPLTVTSAQKNPTAFYLCASSRFTPRHMNTEAFFGQGTRLTVV.

This clonotype has ten or more counts. The chain employs TRBV5-1 and TRBJ2-2; unclear D gene. Germline V gene data show CDR1 as SGHRS and CDR2 as YFSETQ. Trimming took 0 bases from V and 0 from J, leaving 6 bases between them. This CDR3 is 15 amino acids long. This CDR3 is CASSLDPSNTGELFF. The CDR3 nucleotides read TGCGCCAGCAGCTTGGACCCTTCGAACACCGGGGAGCTGTTTTTT.

The sample holds a few counts of this clonotype. This sequence joins TRBV5-1 and TRBJ1-1; no definite D call. This CDR3 is built from 14 residues. V was trimmed by 4 bases and J by 1 base, leaving 11 bases between them. CDR1 and CDR2 from the germline V gene are SGHRS and YFSETQ. CDR3 amino acids: CASSADGSNTEAFF. Written as DNA, the CDR3 is TGCGCCAGCAGCGCGGACGGCTCGAACACTGAAGCTTTCTTT.

In DNA form, the CDR3 reads TGTGCCAGCAGCTTATGGGCAGCCAACACCGGGGAGCTGTTTTTT. This translates into CASSLWAANTGELFF. V usage is TRBV7-9 and J usage is TRBJ2-2; D uncertain. From germline, CDR1 is SEHNR and CDR2 FQNEAQ (reference sequence). V lost 2 bases, J lost 2 bases, and 9 bases lay in between. This CDR3 region has 15 residues.

The chain links TRBV4-1 to TRBJ2-3; 8 nucleotides match TRBD2. The junction had 7 bases not matched to a gene; V was cut back by 0 bases and J by 2 bases. CDR1 and CDR2 from the germline V gene are MGHRA and YSYEKL. The CDR3 has 17 residues. The CDR3 is CASSQEYPGGVTDTQYF. The CDR3 coding sequence is TGCGCCAGCAGCCAAGAGTACCCGGGGGGGGTCACAGATACGCAGTATTTT.

Many counts were recorded for this clonotype. The chain couples TRBV3-1 to TRBJ2-5, with 8 nucleotides matching TRBD2. This CDR3 is built from 14 residues. The germline V gene encodes CDR1 LGHDT and CDR2 YNNKEL (reference sequence). Trimming cost V 0 bases and J 5 bases; bases outside gene matches: 2. CDR3: CASSQDASGETQYF. The CDR3 DNA reads as TGTGCCAGCAGCCAAGATGCTAGCGGGGAGACCCAGTACTTC.

The CDR3 DNA reads as TGCGCCAGCAGGCCAGGCGTAAATTCACCCCTCCACTTT. Translating it yields CASRPGVNSPLHF. The genes are TRBV5-1 and TRBJ1-6; D unclear. Germline V gene lookup returns CDR1 SGHRS and CDR2 YFSETQ. V dropped 5 bases and J dropped 7 bases, with 10 bases sitting between them. CDR3 length equals 13 residues.

This sequence joins TRBV12-3 or TRBV12-4 and TRBJ2-4; TRBD1 aligns across 7 bases. The CDR3 has 13 residues. After removal of 6 bases from V and 6 bases from J, the junction contained 5 bases not matched to a gene. CDR3 sequence reads: CASSPDRVNIQYF. The CDR3, as DNA: TGTGCCAGCAGCCCCGACAGGGTAAACATTCAGTACTTC.